The present entry profiles one T cell receptor beta chain with its context. What it recognizes is unknown. The data originate from a study of monozygotic twins with inflammatory bowel disease. Findings of the study overall: Immunosuppressive treatment differences may have increased patient repertoire variability.

This CDR3 is 13 amino acids long. Template switching incorporated UMIs with a 6-nucleotide sample barcode. No DNA is given; TCRdb re-called the 5' RACE reads and lists each CDR3 protein once. This sample's table reports some 150,000 distinct CDR3 sequences. Each donor had approximately 2.5 ml of blood drawn. The source of this sequence is a human donor with ulcerative colitis or Crohn's disease, or a healthy co-twin of an affected twin (not recorded which). This chain connects TRBV12-3 or TRBV12-4 to TRBJ2-5. Sequenced: blood. The chain's CDR3 is CASSLVIQETQYF.